Presented here are 24 T cell receptor beta chains from one specimen sequenced in a study of blood T cell repertoires in COVID-19. The assay was immunoSEQ multiplex PCR, and TCRdb's table has in-frame clones only and misses some. The top ten hold more than 15% of the sample, which has some 130,000 clones, around 89% seen once. The sample consisted of peripheral blood. These receptors originate from a man aged 50 or older with active or convalescent COVID-19.

The chain combines TRBV11-3 with TRBJ2-5; the match to TRBD1 covers 9 bases. This CDR3 contains 15 residues. The germline gives CDR1 SGHNT, CDR2 YENEEA. V lost 3 bases, J lost 0 bases, and 2 bases stayed unmatched. CDR3 sequence (DNA): TGTGCCAGCAGCTTTGGGACAGGGTACCAAGAGACCCAGTACTTC. Protein: CASSFGTGYQETQYF.

The CDR3 DNA reads as TGTGCCAGTAGTATGAGGCCGGAGGAGATTTATGGCTACACCTTC. Translated: CASSMRPEEIYGYTF. The rearrangement joins TRBV19 to TRBJ1-2; D unresolved. The CDR3 is 15 residues long. Germline CDR1 LNHDA, CDR2 SQIVND (reference sequence). Trimming took off 3 bases at V and 5 bases at J, with 16 bases between the two ends.

The V and J genes are TRBV13 and TRBJ2-6, with D perhaps matching TRBD1 (5 bases). CDR3 length equals 15 residues. CDR1 PRHDT and CDR2 FYEKMQ come from the germline V gene (reference sequence). Deletions cut 6 bases from V and 4 bases from J, with 13 bases between. DNA of the CDR3: TGTGCCAGCAGTTCTACAGGCAGCGGGGCCAACGTCCTGACTTTC. Its protein product is CASSSTGSGANVLTF. Full variable domain (rest looked up from reference TRBV13 and TRBJ2-6): AAGVIQSPRHLIKEKRETATLKCYPIPRHDTVYWYQQGPGQDPQFLISFYEKMQSDKGSIPDRFSAQQFSDYHSELNMSSLELGDSALYFCASSSTGSGANVLTFGAGSRLTVL.

This chain links TRBV5-6 with TRBJ1-5; TRBD1 matches at 10 bases. Germline lookup yields CDR1 SGHDT and CDR2 YYEEEE. The CDR3 has 16 residues. Unmatched junction bases numbered 8, after V lost 4 bases and J lost 4 bases. Here the CDR3 reads CASSRGQGNGNQPQHF. The CDR3 DNA reads TGTGCCAGCAGCCGGGGACAGGGGAACGGGAATCAGCCCCAGCATTTT.

The chain uses TRBV7-9 and TRBJ1-2; D is perhaps TRBD1 (5 bases). V was shortened by 1 base and J by 8 bases, with 11 bases between the two germline ends. Germline-derived CDR1 and CDR2 are SEHNR and FQNEAQ (reference sequence). The CDR3 has 13 amino acids. CDR3 DNA: TGTGCCAGCAGCTTAGGGCAGGGTGGAGGCTACACCTTC. This sequence encodes CASSLGQGGGYTF.

This clone was seen a single time. The chain is built from TRBV6-5 and TRBJ1-5; D gene uncertain. CDR3 length equals 12 residues. Trimming removed 5 bases at V and 5 bases at J, with 7 bases between. CDR1 and CDR2 from the germline V gene are MNHEY and SVGAGI. This chain's CDR3 is CASSPIYQPQHF. The CDR3 DNA is TGTGCCAGCAGTCCTATCTATCAGCCCCAGCATTTT.

The chain couples TRBV5-1 to TRBJ2-1; 14 nucleotides match TRBD2. V lost 0 bases, J lost 7 bases, and 3 bases stayed unmatched. The CDR3 has 16 residues. The germline gives CDR1 SGHRS, CDR2 YFSETQ. The CDR3 is CASSLAGLAGVNEQFF. CDR3 in DNA: TGCGCCAGCAGCTTGGCGGGACTAGCGGGAGTAAATGAGCAGTTCTTC.

This rearrangement joins TRBV2 to TRBJ1-6; weak D call: TRBD1 (6 bases). Germline-derived CDR1 and CDR2 are SNHLY and FYNNEI. The CDR3 has 13 amino acids. The V end lost 10 bases, the J end lost 9 bases, and 16 bases lay between the germline ends. The CDR3 DNA sequence: TGTGCCACCTTACAGGGAAGGGGTTCACCCCTCCACTTT. Its protein product is CATLQGRGSPLHF.

This clone was found once. The DNA of the CDR3 is TGTGCCAGCAGCCCCGAACCCGGTGCCCAAGAGACCCAGTACTTC. This gives the protein CASSPEPGAQETQYF. The chain has TRBV5-4 and TRBJ2-5; no clear D gene. The CDR3 totals 15 residues. The germline V gene encodes CDR1 SGHNT and CDR2 YYREEE (reference sequence). V was shortened by 4 bases and J by 1 base, with 14 bases between the two germline ends. Full variable domain (rest looked up from reference TRBV5-4 and TRBJ2-5): ETGVTQSPTHLIKTRGQQVTLRCSSQSGHNTVSWYQQALGQGPQFIFQYYREEENGRGNFPPRFSGLQFPNYSSELNVNALELDDSALYLCASSPEPGAQETQYFGPGTRLLVL.

The V and J genes are TRBV5-1 and TRBJ1-2; TRBD1 matches 10 bases. J was trimmed by 7 bases and V by 0 bases; bases with no gene match: 9. CDR1 is SGHRS, CDR2 YFSETQ, per germline. CDR3 size: 16 residues. The CDR3 DNA reads TGCGCCAGCAGCTTGGTGGGGGGACAGGGGACGGCTGGCTACACCTTC. Translated: CASSLVGGQGTAGYTF.

The rearrangement uses TRBV24-1 and TRBJ2-3; D remains unclear. The CDR3 consists of 13 residues. CDR1 is KGHDR, CDR2 SFDVKD, per germline. The germline V and J ends were trimmed by 4 bases and 5 bases, with 9 bases remaining between them. The CDR3 loop is CATSDRMRDTQYF. The CDR3 DNA sequence: TGTGCCACCAGTGACCGAATGAGAGATACGCAGTATTTT.

The V and J genes are TRBV9 and TRBJ2-3, with 8 bases aligning to TRBD2. Germline V gene lookup returns CDR1 SGDLS and CDR2 YYNGEE. The CDR3 runs to 17 residues. Trimming cost V 0 bases and J 1 base; bases outside gene matches: 7. For the CDR3, the DNA is TGTGCCAGCAGCGTAGCTCCCTTTAGCGGGGGCACAGATACGCAGTATTTT. This gives the protein CASSVAPFSGGTDTQYF.

The V call is TRBV7-2, the J call TRBJ2-6, with TRBD2 as a possible D gene (5 bases). Trimming took off 4 bases at V and 4 bases at J, with 17 bases between the two ends. There are 17 residues in the CDR3. The germline V gene has CDR1 SGHTA and CDR2 FQGNSA. The CDR3: CASSSDVGLRGANVLTF. The CDR3 nucleotides are TGTGCCAGCAGCTCGGACGTCGGACTCAGGGGGGCCAACGTCCTGACTTTC.

The chain has TRBV27 and TRBJ1-2; 9 bases are a match to TRBD1. Per the germline V gene, CDR1 is MNHEY and CDR2 is SMNVEV (reference sequence). The CDR3 sequence is 15 residues long. Unmatched junction bases numbered 9, after V lost 2 bases and J lost 8 bases. The CDR3 DNA follows: TGTGCCAGCAGTTTAAGGGGGACAGGGACGTTGGGCTACACCTTC. Protein sequence: CASSLRGTGTLGYTF.

In this sample, this clone turned up once. This rearrangement joins TRBV10-2 to TRBJ2-3; D might be TRBD2 (6 bases). CDR3 length equals 13 residues. The germline CDR1 and CDR2 sequences are WSHSY and SAAADI. V dropped 8 bases and J dropped 1 base, with 10 bases sitting between them. The CDR3 protein is CASGWGGTDTQYF. CDR3 in DNA: TGCGCCAGCGGTTGGGGGGGCACAGATACGCAGTATTTT.

The chain is built from TRBV5-4 and TRBJ1-4; 9 bases align to TRBD1. The J segment lost 2 bases and the V segment lost 0 bases, leaving 2 bases of the junction unmatched. In germline, CDR1 is SGHNT, CDR2 YYREEE (reference sequence). The CDR3 has 16 residues. CDR3 in amino acids: CASSLAGTGTNEKLFF. CDR3 coding DNA: TGTGCCAGCAGCTTGGCCGGGACAGGGACTAATGAAAAACTGTTTTTT.

The V and J genes are TRBV29-1 and TRBJ2-5, with D unclear. Trimming removed 6 bases from V and 3 bases from J, with 5 bases in between. The CDR3 contains 10 residues. Germline V lookup: CDR1 SQVTM, CDR2 ANQGSEA. The DNA for the CDR3 is TGCAGCGTCGGTGAAGAGACCCAGTACTTC. Translated, it gives CSVGEETQYF. Using reference TRBV29-1 and TRBJ2-5 for the parts outside the CDR3, the full variable domain is SAVISQKPSRDICQRGTSLTIQCQVDSQVTMMFWYRQQPGQSLTLIATANQGSEATYESGFVIDKFPISRPNLTFSTLTVSNMSPEDSSIYLCSVGEETQYFGPGTRLLVL.

The rearrangement joins TRBV5-1 to TRBJ2-5; tentative D call: TRBD2 (6 bases). Germline V gene sequence: CDR1 SGHRS, CDR2 YFSETQ. The CDR3 extends over 14 amino acids. V lost 4 bases, J lost 5 bases, and 15 bases lay in between. Written as DNA, the CDR3 is TGCGCCAGCAGCCCCATAAGCCGGGGGGAGACCCAGTACTTC. It yields the protein CASSPISRGETQYF.

The chain combines TRBV6-6 with TRBJ2-2; the match to TRBD2 covers 8 bases. The CDR3 has 16 amino acids. Trimming cost V 5 bases and J 7 bases; bases outside gene matches: 12. CDR1 MNHNY and CDR2 SVGAGI come from the germline V gene (reference sequence). CDR3 nucleotide sequence: TGTGCCAGCAGTACTACTAGCGCGGGAGGTATCGGGGAGCTGTTTTTT. Translated, it gives CASSTTSAGGIGELFF.

This chain connects TRBV29-1 to TRBJ1-5; D not certain. The CDR3 is 13 residues long. V dropped 5 bases and J dropped 5 bases, with 13 bases sitting between them. Germline V gives CDR1 SQVTM, CDR2 ANQGSEA. The CDR3 nucleotides read TGCAGCGTTTCTTCGGGGAATCATCAGCCCCAGCATTTT. Protein sequence: CSVSSGNHQPQHF.

CDR3 coding DNA: TGCGCCAGCAGCATCCGGACTAGCGGGGTCTACAATGAGCAGTTCTTC. Translating it yields CASSIRTSGVYNEQFF. This sequence joins TRBV5-1 and TRBJ2-1; TRBD2 aligns across 12 bases. This CDR3 has 16 residues. The germline V gene encodes CDR1 SGHRS and CDR2 YFSETQ. Trimming cost V 4 bases and J 3 bases; bases outside gene matches: 5.

The V and J genes are TRBV11-2 and TRBJ2-1; weak D call: TRBD1 (6 bases). In germline, CDR1 is SGHAT, CDR2 FQNNGV. V lost 5 bases, J lost 7 bases, and 15 bases lay in between. The CDR3 has 14 amino acids. The CDR3 coding sequence is TGTGCCAGCAGCCTACGTGGGGGCGGAAATGAGCAGTTCTTC. Encoded protein: CASSLRGGGNEQFF.

The rearrangement uses TRBV11-3 and TRBJ2-3, with D possibly matching TRBD2 (5 bases). V shed 3 bases and J shed 1 base, with 8 bases lying between them. Germline CDR1 SGHNT, CDR2 YENEEA. The CDR3 contains 14 residues. The CDR3 spells CASSLGSGTDTQYF. The DNA for the CDR3 is TGTGCCAGCAGCTTGGGTAGCGGCACAGATACGCAGTATTTT.

The rearrangement links TRBV3-1 (or the pseudogene TRBV3-2) to TRBJ1-2; 9 bases align to TRBD1. This CDR3 region has 16 residues. V lost 3 bases and J lost 5; bases outside the gene matches: 10. Germline V CDR1 and CDR2: LGHDT, YNNKEL (reference sequence). For the CDR3, the DNA is TGTGCCAGCAGCCAGCCACAAGGAGACAGGGGGTATGGCTACACCTTC. Translation: CASSQPQGDRGYGYTF.